The 28 T cell receptor beta chains in this list originate from one sample, sequenced in a study of shared clonotypes between healthy human individuals. Clones were read by immunoSEQ multiplex PCR, and TCRdb kept only the in-frame ones, dropping some. The table has 2,100,000 or so clones, around 95% seen once. The specimen sequenced was naive CD4+ T cells sorted from blood. Subset described: CD45RA+ positively selected. The receptors were sampled from a man in his late teens or twenties in good health.

The chain links TRBV19 to TRBJ1-3, with D hard to call. Per the germline V gene, CDR1 is LNHDA and CDR2 is SQIVND (reference sequence). The germline V and J ends were trimmed by 1 base and 4 bases, with 11 bases remaining between them. The CDR3 loop spans 15 amino acids. The CDR3 coding sequence is TGTGCCAGTAGTATAGCCGTGGCAGGCGGAAACACCATATATTTT. This translates into CASSIAVAGGNTIYF.

The V gene is TRBV6-5, the J gene TRBJ2-6; TRBD1 aligns across 7 bases. Germline V gene lookup returns CDR1 MNHEY and CDR2 SVGAGI. Trimming took 6 bases from V and 4 from J; bases not matched to a gene: 6. The CDR3 consists of 15 residues. The CDR3 DNA follows: TGTGCCAGCAGCCAGACAGGGACCGGGGCCAACGTCCTGACTTTC. Amino acid sequence: CASSQTGTGANVLTF.

The chain employs TRBV6-1 and TRBJ1-5; no reliable D call. The CDR3 extends over 15 amino acids. Germline V gene sequence: CDR1 MNHNS, CDR2 SASEGT. Trimming pared 1 base from V and 2 bases from J, leaving 9 bases between. The CDR3 DNA reads as TGTGCCAGCAGTGAAGTCTACGGGGGCAATCAGCCCCAGCATTTT. This encodes CASSEVYGGNQPQHF.

This chain connects TRBV2 to TRBJ2-7; 9 nucleotides agree with TRBD1. Trimming cost V 6 bases and J 5 bases; bases outside gene matches: 5. The germline V gene has CDR1 SNHLY and CDR2 FYNNEI. The CDR3 runs to 13 residues. The CDR3, as DNA: TGTGCCAGCAGCAGGGACAGGGTGAACGAGCAGTACTTC. Its translation is CASSRDRVNEQYF. Together with reference TRBV2 and TRBJ2-7, the CDR3 gives the full variable domain: EPEVTQTPSHQVTQMGQEVILRCVPISNHLYFYWYRQILGQKVEFLVSFYNNEISEKSEIFDDQFSVERPDGSNFTLKIRSTKLEDSAMYFCASSRDRVNEQYFGPGTRLTVT.

This chain uses TRBV5-8 with TRBJ2-3; possibly TRBD2 for D (5 bases). The V gene lost 3 bases and the J gene lost 0 bases, with 14 bases spanning the gap. The CDR3 runs to 16 residues. The V gene's germline CDR1 is SGHTS and CDR2 YDEGEE. The CDR3 DNA reads as TGTGCCAGCAGCTCGCGGAGGAGAGATAGCACAGATACGCAGTATTTT. Encoded protein: CASSSRRRDSTDTQYF. Complete variable domain (other parts from reference TRBV5-8 and TRBJ2-3): EAGVTQSPTHLIKTRGQQATLRCSPISGHTSVYWYQQALGLGLQFLLWYDEGEERNRGNFPPRFSGRQFPNYSSELNVNALELEDSALYLCASSSRRRDSTDTQYFGPGTRLTVL.

The CDR3 is CAWSVSGSGANVLTF. The CDR3 DNA follows: TGTGCCTGGAGTGTATCGGGCTCTGGGGCCAACGTCCTGACTTTC. This chain uses TRBV30 with TRBJ2-6; D is ambiguous. The CDR3 has 15 amino acids. Per germline, CDR1 GTSNPN and CDR2 SVGIG (reference sequence). Trimming took off 0 bases at V and 0 bases at J, with 6 bases between the two ends.

The rearrangement links TRBV10-2 to TRBJ2-3; the match to TRBD2 covers 11 bases. V shed 4 bases, J shed 6 bases, and the junction held 0 bases outside the gene matches. The CDR3 is 13 residues long. The germline V gene encodes CDR1 WSHSY and CDR2 SAAADI. As DNA, the CDR3 is TGCGCCAGCAGTGCTAGCGGGAGGGATACGCAGTATTTT. Translated, it gives CASSASGRDTQYF.

The chain links TRBV30 to TRBJ1-2; D ambiguous. The CDR3 loop spans 12 amino acids. V was cut by 1 base and J by 4 bases, with 7 bases left in between. The germline V gene encodes CDR1 GTSNPN and CDR2 SVGIG (reference sequence). DNA for the CDR3: TGTGCCTGGAGTGGTTCCATCTATGGCTACACCTTC. Its protein product is CAWSGSIYGYTF. Complete variable domain (other parts from reference TRBV30 and TRBJ1-2): SQTIHQWPATLVQPVGSPLSLECTVEGTSNPNLYWYRQAAGRGLQLLFYSVGIGQISSEVPQNLSASRPQDRQFILSSKKLLLSDSGFYLCAWSGSIYGYTFGSGTRLTVV.

This clone has only one observation. The V call is TRBV25-1, the J call TRBJ1-1, with D possibly matching TRBD1 (6 bases). The V gene lost 8 bases and the J gene lost 3 bases, with 16 bases spanning the gap. Germline V gives CDR1 MGHDK, CDR2 SYGVNS. The CDR3 contains 14 residues. This CDR3 reads CASSATGGYTEAFF. As DNA, the CDR3 is TGTGCCAGCTCCGCGACGGGGGGCTACACTGAAGCTTTCTTT.

The chain couples TRBV5-1 to TRBJ2-7; the match to TRBD1 covers 10 bases. With 4 bases clipped from V and 3 bases from J, the junction kept 7 bases outside the gene matches. The CDR3 has 15 amino acids. Germline V gene lookup returns CDR1 SGHRS and CDR2 YFSETQ. CDR3 sequence reads: CASSQPRTGGYEQYF. CDR3 nucleotide sequence: TGCGCCAGCAGCCAACCGCGGACAGGGGGCTACGAGCAGTACTTC.

Of note for this clone: Different DNA sequences within this sample yield the same CDR3. The CDR3 nucleotides are TGTGCCAGCAGTTTACCGGGACAAATGAACACTGAAGCTTTCTTT. Residues: CASSLPGQMNTEAFF. The rearrangement links TRBV28 to TRBJ1-1; possible D gene TRBD1, 6 bases. The CDR3 covers 15 residues. Trimming removed 2 bases at V and 0 bases at J, with 10 bases between. Germline-derived CDR1 and CDR2 are MDHEN and SYDVKM. Full variable domain (rest looked up from reference TRBV28 and TRBJ1-1): DVKVTQSSRYLVKRTGEKVFLECVQDMDHENMFWYRQDPGLGLRLIYFSYDVKMKEKGDIPEGYSVSREKKERFSLILESASTNQTSMYLCASSLPGQMNTEAFFGQGTRLTVV.

This sequence joins TRBV5-1 and TRBJ2-1; D not resolved. Germline V gene lookup returns CDR1 SGHRS and CDR2 YFSETQ. This CDR3 has 15 amino acids. With 0 bases removed from V and 6 bases from J, the gap between germline ends came to 13 bases. The CDR3 nucleotides read TGCGCCAGCAGCTTGGTACAAACCGGAGCCAATGAGCAGTTCTTC. This codes for CASSLVQTGANEQFF.

The genes are TRBV27 and TRBJ2-7; 8 positions match TRBD1. The CDR3 spans 14 residues. CDR1 is MNHEY, CDR2 SMNVEV, per germline (reference sequence). Trimming cost V 6 bases and J 6 bases; bases outside gene matches: 10. CDR3 loop: CASSVTGVEFEQYF. DNA of the CDR3: TGTGCCAGCAGCGTGACAGGGGTTGAGTTCGAGCAGTACTTC.

The chain carries TRBV6-5 and TRBJ1-5; 7 bases agree with TRBD1. The junction had 3 bases not matched to a gene; V was cut back by 4 bases and J by 9 bases. Germline assignment: CDR1 MNHEY and CDR2 SVGAGI. The CDR3 runs to 12 residues. CDR3 protein: CASSSNRGPQHF. The CDR3 DNA reads TGTGCCAGCAGTTCGAACAGGGGGCCCCAGCATTTT.

The chain is built from TRBV5-1 and TRBJ2-7; 8 bases map to TRBD1. Per the germline V gene, CDR1 is SGHRS and CDR2 is YFSETQ. The CDR3 has 14 residues. V lost 0 bases to trimming and J lost 5 bases; unmatched junction nucleotides: 4. This CDR3 is CASSLARGLHEQYF. The CDR3 nucleotides are TGCGCCAGCAGCTTGGCCAGGGGGCTACACGAGCAGTACTTC. Filled out from reference TRBV5-1 and TRBJ2-7, the complete variable domain reads KAGVTQTPRYLIKTRGQQVTLSCSPISGHRSVSWYQQTPGQGLQFLFEYFSETQRNKGNFPGRFSGRQFSNSRSEMNVSTLELGDSALYLCASSLARGLHEQYFGPGTRLTVT.

The rearrangement uses TRBV6-5 and TRBJ2-5; tentative D call: TRBD1 (5 bases). V was trimmed by 6 bases and J by 7 bases, leaving 21 bases between them. Germline-derived CDR1 and CDR2 are MNHEY and SVGAGI. The CDR3 has 15 residues. The CDR3, as DNA: TGTGCCAGCAGGTCGACAGAGGTCCTATTGGGGACCCAGTACTTC. It encodes CASRSTEVLLGTQYF.

This chain links TRBV5-4 with TRBJ2-7, with 11 positions matching TRBD1. The germline V gene encodes CDR1 SGHNT and CDR2 YYREEE (reference sequence). J gave up 3 bases and V 5 bases, and 10 bases lay outside the gene matches. The CDR3 runs 16 residues. Here the CDR3 DNA reads TGTGCCAGCAGTCAAGGACAGGGGGCCAATTTCTACGAGCAGTACTTC. Amino acids: CASSQGQGANFYEQYF.

The chain is built from TRBV5-6 and TRBJ2-3, with D possibly being TRBD2 (6 bases). This CDR3 spans 15 amino acids. V was cut by 4 bases and J by 3 bases, with 15 bases left in between. Germline V CDR1 and CDR2: SGHDT, YYEEEE. DNA for the CDR3: TGTGCCAGCAGCCCCCTTGGGGGAGGAACAGATACGCAGTATTTT. Amino acids: CASSPLGGGTDTQYF.

This clone was picked up one time. The rearrangement joins TRBV2 to TRBJ2-7, with unresolved D. There are 12 residues in the CDR3. V dropped 9 bases and J dropped 1 base, with 10 bases sitting between them. Per germline, CDR1 SNHLY and CDR2 FYNNEI. This chain's CDR3 is CASQFSSYEQYF. The CDR3, as DNA: TGTGCCAGTCAGTTCTCTTCCTACGAGCAGTACTTC.

For the CDR3, the DNA is TGTGCCAGCACTCCTCTTGCTCCCGCTAACTATGGCTACACCTTC. Its translation is CASTPLAPANYGYTF. The gene calls are TRBV6-5 and TRBJ1-2; D gene unclear. Trimming took off 7 bases at V and 0 bases at J, with 15 bases between the two ends. Germline CDR1 MNHEY, CDR2 SVGAGI. The CDR3 is 15 residues long.

About this clone: The junction differs from germline at one of its ends, possibly a read error. The chain couples TRBV11-2 to TRBJ1-1; D is perhaps TRBD1 (6 bases). The length of the CDR3 is 12 residues. Germline V gene data show CDR1 as SGHAT and CDR2 as FQNNGV. CDR3 in amino acids: CASSLEPTGRIF. CDR3 sequence (DNA): TGTGCCAGCAGCTTAGAACCGACAGGCCGAATCTTT. The variable domain in full, completed from reference TRBV11-2 and TRBJ1-1, reads EAGVAQSPRYKIIEKRQSVAFWCNPISGHATLYWYQQILGQGPKLLIQFQNNGVVDDSQLPKDRFSAERLKGVDSTLKIQPAKLEDSAVYLCASSLEPTGRIFGQGTRLTVV.

The J gene is TRBJ1-6, the V gene TRBV28, with 7 bases aligning to TRBD1. CDR1 is MDHEN and CDR2 is SYDVKM in the germline V gene. The CDR3 contains 15 residues. Trimming at V came to 2 bases and at J to 9 bases, leaving 7 bases not matched to a gene. The CDR3 loop is CASSLNRGRASPLHF. The CDR3 nucleotides read TGTGCCAGCAGTTTAAACAGGGGCAGGGCTTCACCCCTCCACTTT.

In regard to this clone: The sample holds other DNA sequences that translate to the same CDR3. The chain links TRBV29-1 to TRBJ2-1; D is unresolved. The V end lost 6 bases, the J end lost 0 bases, and 6 bases lay between the germline ends. Germline V CDR1 and CDR2: SQVTM, ANQGSEA. This CDR3 has 12 amino acids. CDR3 in amino acids: CSVSSSYNEQFF. DNA of the CDR3: TGCAGCGTCTCGAGCTCCTACAATGAGCAGTTCTTC.

Turning to this clone: The same CDR3 is also encoded by other DNA sequences in this sample. This chain uses TRBV5-1 with TRBJ1-5; D uncertain. The germline V and J ends were trimmed by 0 bases and 7 bases, with 8 bases remaining between them. Per the germline V gene, CDR1 is SGHRS and CDR2 is YFSETQ. This CDR3 has 13 amino acids. In DNA form, the CDR3 reads TGCGCCAGCAGCTTGGCCGTTGGACAGCCCCAGCATTTT. This codes for CASSLAVGQPQHF.

V usage is TRBV6-1 and J usage is TRBJ2-1, with 7 nucleotides matching TRBD1. The CDR3 is 15 residues long. CDR1 and CDR2 from the germline V gene are MNHNS and SASEGT. CDR3 region: CVCGQGTGAYNEQFF. In nucleotides, the CDR3 is TGTGTCTGCGGCCAAGGAACAGGGGCCTACAATGAGCAGTTCTTC.

The J gene is TRBJ1-1, the V gene TRBV30; tentative D call: TRBD1 (5 bases). V was trimmed by 1 base and J by 11 bases, leaving 17 bases between them. The V gene's germline CDR1 is GTSNPN and CDR2 SVGIG (reference sequence). The CDR3 covers 13 residues. The chain's CDR3 is CAWSGQRGVGAFF. CDR3 nucleotides: TGTGCCTGGAGTGGACAGAGGGGCGTAGGGGCTTTCTTT.

J is TRBJ2-1 and V is TRBV2; 8 bases align to TRBD2. V was pared by 8 bases and J by 0 bases, with 12 bases of the junction left unmatched. CDR1 is SNHLY, CDR2 FYNNEI, per germline. The CDR3 totals 17 residues. CDR3 bases: TGTGCCAGCGACGCGCGGGGGGCCCCGAGCTCCTACAATGAGCAGTTCTTC. It encodes CASDARGAPSSYNEQFF.

For this clone: The sample has other DNA sequences that encode this CDR3 too. The rearrangement links TRBV9 to TRBJ1-1, with TRBD1 matching 9 bases. Looked up from germline, CDR1 is SGDLS and CDR2 is YYNGEE. J was trimmed by 0 bases and V by 3 bases; bases with no gene match: 3. CDR3 length equals 15 residues. The CDR3 DNA follows: TGTGCCAGCAGCGGGCGGACAGGGGTGAACACTGAAGCTTTCTTT. It specifies CASSGRTGVNTEAFF.